The 9 T cell receptor beta chains in this list originate from one sample, sequenced in a study of cytomegalovirus exposure and HLA in healthy donors. It was with 60 Vbeta and 13 Jbeta primers that the PCR ran. This table comes from immunoSEQ multiplex PCR, and its TCRdb copy is limited to in-frame clones, with some not included. The repertoire holds over 100,000 clones, with under 70% as singletons. Material for sequencing was PBMCs. The receptors originated from a man aged 30 to 45 in good health and CMV-seropositive.

This rearrangement joins TRBV6-1 to TRBJ1-1, with D unresolved. V was pared by 5 bases and J by 2 bases, with 9 bases between. Germline V gives CDR1 MNHNS, CDR2 SASEGT. CDR3 length equals 13 residues. The CDR3 loop is CASSTTGNTEAFF. The DNA of the CDR3 is TGTGCCAGCAGTACGACGGGTAACACTGAAGCTTTCTTT.

V and J are TRBV9 and TRBJ1-1; the D is unclear. Germline CDR1 and CDR2: SGDLS and YYNGEE. Trimming took 3 bases from V and 3 from J, leaving 15 bases between them. CDR3 length: 15 amino acids. This CDR3 is CASSASDGVHTEAFF. CDR3 coding DNA: TGTGCCAGCAGCGCCTCGGACGGGGTGCACACTGAAGCTTTCTTT.

The chain joins TRBV5-6 to TRBJ2-1; 13 bases agree with TRBD2. The CDR3 runs 13 residues. The junction had 7 bases not matched to a gene; V was cut back by 6 bases and J by 13 bases. Germline V lookup: CDR1 SGHDT, CDR2 YYEEEE. DNA for the CDR3: TGTGCCAGCATGTCTGGGACTAGCGGGAAACAGTTCTTC. This translates into CASMSGTSGKQFF.

Details on this clone: One end of the junction fails to match germline, which may point to a read error. The chain has TRBV5-1 and TRBJ1-4, with 8 bases aligning to TRBD1. CDR1 SGHRS and CDR2 YFSETQ come from the germline V gene. The CDR3 has 14 amino acids. This CDR3 reads CTSSYQGANEKLFF. As DNA, the CDR3 is TGCACCAGCAGCTACCAGGGGGCCAATGAAAAACTGTTTTTT. Supplemented by reference TRBV5-1 and TRBJ1-4, the full variable domain reads KAGVTQTPRYLIKTRGQQVTLSCSPISGHRSVSWYQQTPGQGLQFLFEYFSETQRNKGNFPGRFSGRQFSNSRSEMNVSTLELGDSALYLCTSSYQGANEKLFFGSGTQLSVL.

This chain joins TRBV11-3 and TRBJ1-1, with D possibly matching TRBD1 (5 bases). The ends were cut back, 3 bases at V and 1 base at J, with 9 bases in the middle. From germline, CDR1 is SGHNT and CDR2 YENEEA. This CDR3 region has 14 residues. CDR3 nucleotides: TGTGCCAGCAGCTTGGGGACTCGGAACACTGAAGCTTTCTTT. This encodes CASSLGTRNTEAFF.

The table lists this clone with a count of one. The chain is built from TRBV28 and TRBJ1-5; no firm D call. Trimming removed 5 bases at V and 9 bases at J, with 11 bases between. The CDR3 is 12 residues long. Germline CDR1 reads MDHEN; CDR2 reads SYDVKM. The CDR3 reads CASSPPLRPQHF. The CDR3 coding sequence is TGTGCCAGCAGTCCCCCTCTTAGGCCCCAGCATTTT. Full variable domain (remainder filled in from reference TRBV28 and TRBJ1-5): DVKVTQSSRYLVKRTGEKVFLECVQDMDHENMFWYRQDPGLGLRLIYFSYDVKMKEKGDIPEGYSVSREKKERFSLILESASTNQTSMYLCASSPPLRPQHFGDGTRLSIL.

The chain joins TRBV12-5 to TRBJ2-5; 9 bases align to TRBD2. Trimming removed 2 bases from V and 5 bases from J; junction bases left unmatched: 15. The germline CDR1 and CDR2 sequences are LGHNT and FRNRAP. The CDR3 sequence is 18 residues long. This chain's CDR3 is CASGLRIAGVGAGETQYF. The CDR3 DNA follows: TGTGCTAGTGGTTTGAGAATAGCGGGAGTGGGGGCCGGGGAGACCCAGTACTTC. The variable domain in full, completed from reference TRBV12-5 and TRBJ2-5, reads DARVTQTPRHKVTEMGQEVTMRCQPILGHNTVFWYRQTMMQGLELLAYFRNRAPLDDSGMPKDRFSAEMPDATLATLKIQPSEPRDSAVYFCASGLRIAGVGAGETQYFGPGTRLLVL.

This clone was counted only a few times. The V call is TRBV28, the J call TRBJ2-7; D is possibly TRBD2 (5 bases). The germline V and J ends were trimmed by 4 bases and 3 bases, with 25 bases remaining between them. The CDR3 totals 18 residues. Germline V gene data show CDR1 as MDHEN and CDR2 as SYDVKM. The CDR3 DNA reads as TGTGCCAGCAGTTCCTATATCGGACTGTCCGGGAACAACTACGAGCAGTACGTC. Translation gives CASSSYIGLSGNNYEQYV.

The gene calls are TRBV11-1 and TRBJ1-1; D is unclear. The CDR3 spans 13 residues. Trimming took 5 bases from V and 0 from J, leaving 7 bases between them. Germline V gene lookup returns CDR1 SGHAT and CDR2 FQDESV (reference sequence). DNA of the CDR3: TGTGCCAGCAGCCCTTCGGTGAACACTGAAGCTTTCTTT. This gives the protein CASSPSVNTEAFF.